This T cell receptor beta chain was profiled in a study of CD8+CD57+ T cells in acquired aplastic anemia. Study-level information: Sorted CD4+ and CD8+ cells yielded approximately 3.4 ug of DNA on average.

By flow cytometry, patients selected for sequencing had shown an expansion of CD8+CD57+ cells. Every one of the patients had aplastic anemia (severe, acquired). Study results and caveats: A significant difference in CD8+ Simpson's diversity between patients and controls was not found. The study identified almost 30 CD8+ CDR3 sequences shared by patients and controls.

This clonotype has more than one count but fewer than ten. The target antigen is unknown. Profiling of TCR beta VDJ combinations and CDR3 sequences used genomic DNA as template. TCRdb passed the reads through MiXCR, listing each CDR3 protein once. The sample consists of hundreds of thousands of distinct CDR3 sequences, over 25% of them appearing once. Trimming pared 5 bases from V and 2 bases from J, leaving 13 bases between. Germline lookup yields CDR1 SGHVS and CDR2 FQNEAQ. The CDR3 contains 14 residues. This sequence joins TRBV7-8 and TRBJ2-7; D ambiguous. The sequence was collected from a human donor with aplastic anemia. Specimen: sorted CD4+, CD8+, or CD8+CD57+ T cells (not recorded which) from PBMCs. CDR3 DNA sequence: TGTGCCAGCAGCCTGACCGAATTAACCTACGAGCAGTACTTC. Translated: CASSLTELTYEQYF.